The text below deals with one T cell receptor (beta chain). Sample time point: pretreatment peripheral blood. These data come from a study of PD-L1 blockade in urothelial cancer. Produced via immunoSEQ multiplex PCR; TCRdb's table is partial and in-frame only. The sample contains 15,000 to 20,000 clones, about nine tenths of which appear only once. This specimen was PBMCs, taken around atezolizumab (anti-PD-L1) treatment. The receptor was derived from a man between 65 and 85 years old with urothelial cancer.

CDR3 in amino acids: CASSATGTYEQYF. The CDR3 coding sequence is TGCGCCAGCAGCGCGACAGGAACCTACGAGCAGTACTTC. This chain connects TRBV5-1 to TRBJ2-7, with a weak D call TRBD1 (6 bases). With 4 bases removed from V and 2 bases from J, the gap between germline ends came to 10 bases. Germline loops: CDR1 SGHRS, CDR2 YFSETQ. This CDR3 region has 13 residues.